This T cell receptor (beta chain) was sequenced during a study of blood T cell repertoires in COVID-19. Measured with immunoSEQ multiplex PCR; TCRdb has only the in-frame clones, and not every one. The sample carries 100,000 to 150,000 clones, about 88% recorded once. This CDR3 has 18 amino acids. Trimming at V came to 5 bases and at J to 1 base, leaving 10 bases not matched to a gene. In germline, CDR1 is SGHTA, CDR2 FQGNSA. The sample consisted of peripheral blood. This sequence was found in a woman aged 80 or older with acute or convalescent COVID-19. The chain uses TRBV7-2 and TRBJ2-6, with 8 bases lining up with TRBD1. CDR3 sequence: CASSAMGDRRSGANVLTF. The CDR3 nucleotides read TGTGCCAGCAGCGCAATGGGGGACAGGCGTTCTGGGGCCAACGTCCTGACTTTC.